Each of the 9 T cell receptor beta chains below was sequenced from the same sample in a study of Ad26.COV2.S vaccination and SARS-CoV-2 variants. The data were produced by immunoSEQ multiplex PCR, yet TCRdb's version contains in-frame clones alone and is incomplete. The sample records 300,000 to 400,000 clones, around 89% being singletons. Treatment meaning: roughly 20 received Ad26.COV2.S at low or high dose, single or two shots; about 5 received placebo; per-sample allocation not given. Repertoires come from day 63 after the first vaccine or placebo injection. This specimen consisted of peripheral blood, obtained in a trial of Ad26.COV2.S vaccine versus placebo. Every receptor here comes from a person aged 18 to 65 who received the Ad26.COV2.S COVID-19 vaccine or a placebo.

The V and J genes are TRBV7-9 and TRBJ2-3; TRBD2 aligns across 16 bases. CDR1 SEHNR and CDR2 FQNEAQ come from the germline V gene (reference sequence). The CDR3 is 16 amino acids. Trimming took 5 bases from V and 4 from J; bases not matched to a gene: 3. CDR3 amino acids: CASSPGLAGGADTQYF. CDR3 nucleotides: TGTGCCAGCAGCCCGGGACTAGCGGGAGGGGCAGATACGCAGTATTTT. The complete variable domain, with remaining parts taken from reference TRBV7-9 and TRBJ2-3, reads DTGVSQNPRHKITKRGQNVTFRCDPISEHNRLYWYRQTLGQGPEFLTYFQNEAQLEKSRLLSDRFSAERPKGSFSTLEIQRTEQGDSAMYLCASSPGLAGGADTQYFGPGTRLTVL.

With respect to this clone: The junction differs from germline at one of its ends, possibly a read error. The chain combines TRBV7-3 with TRBJ2-1; D is ambiguous. Germline loops: CDR1 SGHTA, CDR2 FQGTGA. This CDR3 is 13 amino acids long. CDR3 region: CASSLTGPTVDVF. Here the CDR3 DNA reads TGTGCCAGCAGCTTAACTGGCCCTACCGTCGATGTCTTC.

In regard to this clone: Other DNA sequences from this sample encode an identical CDR3 as well. The chain employs TRBV6-5 and TRBJ1-5; TRBD1 is a possible D gene (5 bases). The germline V gene has CDR1 MNHEY and CDR2 SVGAGI. V lost 6 bases and J 0 bases, leaving 9 bases between the germline ends. The CDR3 has 14 residues. DNA for the CDR3: TGTGCCAGCAGGGGACTCTATAGCAATCAGCCCCAGCATTTT. Its protein product is CASRGLYSNQPQHF.

The chain uses TRBV5-6 and TRBJ2-1, with TRBD1 matching 10 bases. Per the germline V gene, CDR1 is SGHDT and CDR2 is YYEEEE. CDR3 length equals 18 residues. V gave up 0 bases and J gave up 10 bases; unmatched junction bases: 16. The CDR3 bases are TGTGCCAGCAGCTTGGACGCTCACCGGGACAGGGGATGGAGGGAGCAGTTCTTC. Residues: CASSLDAHRDRGWREQFF. Combining the CDR3 with reference TRBV5-6 and TRBJ2-1 gives the whole variable domain DAGVTQSPTHLIKTRGQQVTLRCSPKSGHDTVSWYQQALGQGPQFIFQYYEEEERQRGNFPDRFSGHQFPNYSSELNVNALLLGDSALYLCASSLDAHRDRGWREQFFGPGTRLTVL.

This sequence joins TRBV9 and TRBJ1-2, with 8 positions matching TRBD1. CDR3 size: 17 residues. The germline gives CDR1 SGDLS, CDR2 YYNGEE. Trimming removed 4 bases from V and 3 bases from J; junction bases left unmatched: 14. For the CDR3, the DNA is TGTGCCAGCAGCCCTCGACAGGGGATAAGGGGATACTATGGCTACACCTTC. It is translated as CASSPRQGIRGYYGYTF.

The rearrangement links TRBV7-2 to TRBJ2-1, with D possibly TRBD2 on 6 matching bases. The V end was cut by 5 bases, the J end by 0 bases, with 20 bases between. Germline lookup yields CDR1 SGHTA and CDR2 FQGNSA. This CDR3 contains 18 residues. CDR3 region: CASSPTSLRGPSYNEQFF. The CDR3 coding sequence is TGTGCCAGCAGCCCTACTAGCCTCCGCGGTCCCTCCTACAATGAGCAGTTCTTC.

The chain joins TRBV28 to TRBJ1-4; D gene unclear. Looked up from germline, CDR1 is MDHEN and CDR2 is SYDVKM. V lost 7 bases and J lost 7, with 13 bases in between. The CDR3 has 13 residues. CDR3 residues: CASTSTSVEKLFF. The CDR3 DNA reads TGTGCCAGCACTTCTACGTCCGTTGAAAAACTGTTTTTT.

A word on this clone: Compared with germline, one end of the junction differs, possibly owing to a read error. The V and J genes are TRBV5-1 and TRBJ1-2; no firm D call. Germline values: CDR1 SGHRS, CDR2 YFSETQ. This CDR3 contains 14 residues. The CDR3 region has the DNA TGCGCCAGCACCTTGGACCAGGCAGACTATGGCTACACCTTC. Translating it yields CASTLDQADYGYTF.

V usage is TRBV28 and J usage is TRBJ1-2; possible D gene TRBD1, 6 bases. The V gene lost 3 bases and the J gene lost 3 bases, with 8 bases spanning the gap. CDR3 length: 13 residues. The germline V gene encodes CDR1 MDHEN and CDR2 SYDVKM. CDR3 bases: TGTGCCAGCAGTTTCGGACAGTACTATGGCTACACCTTC. It encodes CASSFGQYYGYTF.